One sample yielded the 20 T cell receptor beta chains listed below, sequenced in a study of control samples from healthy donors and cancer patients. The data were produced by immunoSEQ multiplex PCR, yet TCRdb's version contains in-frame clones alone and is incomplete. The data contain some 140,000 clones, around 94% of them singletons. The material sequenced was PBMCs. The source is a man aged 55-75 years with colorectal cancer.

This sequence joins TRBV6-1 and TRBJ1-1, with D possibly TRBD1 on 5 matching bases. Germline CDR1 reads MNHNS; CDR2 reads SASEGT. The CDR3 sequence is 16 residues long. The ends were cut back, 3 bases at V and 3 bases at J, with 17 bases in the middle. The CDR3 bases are TGTGCCAGCAGTGATGGGGGGAGGGGTGTGGACACTGAAGCTTTCTTT. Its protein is CASSDGGRGVDTEAFF.

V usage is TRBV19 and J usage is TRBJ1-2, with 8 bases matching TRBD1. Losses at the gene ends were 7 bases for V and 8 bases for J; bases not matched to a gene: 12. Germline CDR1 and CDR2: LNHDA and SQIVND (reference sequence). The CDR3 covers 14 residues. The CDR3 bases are TGTGCCAGTACCCCGGGGCAGGGGGCATTCGGCTACACCTTC. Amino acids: CASTPGQGAFGYTF.

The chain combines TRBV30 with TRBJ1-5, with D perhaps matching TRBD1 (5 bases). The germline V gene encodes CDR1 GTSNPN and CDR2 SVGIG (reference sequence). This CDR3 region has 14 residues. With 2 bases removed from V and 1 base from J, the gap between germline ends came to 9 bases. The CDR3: CAWSTGGSNQPQHF. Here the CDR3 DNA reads TGTGCCTGGAGTACCGGGGGAAGCAATCAGCCCCAGCATTTT.

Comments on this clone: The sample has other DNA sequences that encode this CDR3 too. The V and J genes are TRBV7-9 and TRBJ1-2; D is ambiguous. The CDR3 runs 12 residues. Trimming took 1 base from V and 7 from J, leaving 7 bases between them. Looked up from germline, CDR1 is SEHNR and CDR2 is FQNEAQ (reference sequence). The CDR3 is CASSLGEGGYTF. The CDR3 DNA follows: TGTGCCAGCAGCTTAGGGGAAGGTGGCTACACCTTC.

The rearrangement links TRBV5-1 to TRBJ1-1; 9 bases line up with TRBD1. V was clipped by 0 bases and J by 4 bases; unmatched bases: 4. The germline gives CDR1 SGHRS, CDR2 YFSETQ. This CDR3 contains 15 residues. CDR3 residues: CASSLAPDRGTEAFF. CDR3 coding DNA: TGCGCCAGCAGCTTGGCCCCGGACAGGGGCACTGAAGCTTTCTTT.

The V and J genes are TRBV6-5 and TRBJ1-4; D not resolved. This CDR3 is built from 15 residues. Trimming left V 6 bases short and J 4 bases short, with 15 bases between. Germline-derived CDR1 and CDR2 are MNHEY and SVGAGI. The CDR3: CASRAPQTYNEKLFF. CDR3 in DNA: TGTGCCAGCAGGGCCCCACAGACTTATAATGAAAAACTGTTTTTT.

The CDR3, as DNA: TGTGCCAGTAGTGGACAGGGGGCTAATGAAAAACTGTTTTTT. This sequence encodes CASSGQGANEKLFF. The V and J genes are TRBV19 and TRBJ1-4, with 10 bases that match TRBD1. The V and J ends lost 5 bases and 3 bases, in that order; junction bases with no gene match: 0. This CDR3 comprises 14 residues. Germline loops: CDR1 LNHDA, CDR2 SQIVND (reference sequence).

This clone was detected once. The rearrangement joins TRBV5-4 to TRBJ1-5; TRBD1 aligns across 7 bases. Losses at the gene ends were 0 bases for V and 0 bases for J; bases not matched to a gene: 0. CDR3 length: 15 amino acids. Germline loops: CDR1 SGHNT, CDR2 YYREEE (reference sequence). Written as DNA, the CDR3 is TGTGCCAGCAGCTTGGACAGGGGTAGCAATCAGCCCCAGCATTTT. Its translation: CASSLDRGSNQPQHF.

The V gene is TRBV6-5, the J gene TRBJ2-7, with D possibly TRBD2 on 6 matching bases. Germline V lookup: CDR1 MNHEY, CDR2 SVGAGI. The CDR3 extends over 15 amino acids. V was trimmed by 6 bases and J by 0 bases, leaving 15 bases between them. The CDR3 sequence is CASRPIAESSYEQYF. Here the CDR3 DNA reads TGTGCCAGCAGACCCATAGCGGAAAGCTCCTACGAGCAGTACTTC.

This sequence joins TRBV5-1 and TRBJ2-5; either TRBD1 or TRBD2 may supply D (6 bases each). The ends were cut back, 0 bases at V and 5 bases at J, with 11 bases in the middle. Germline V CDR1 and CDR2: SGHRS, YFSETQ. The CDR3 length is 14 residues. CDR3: CASSLVTGRETQYF. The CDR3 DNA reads TGCGCCAGCAGCTTGGTAACAGGGAGGGAGACCCAGTACTTC.

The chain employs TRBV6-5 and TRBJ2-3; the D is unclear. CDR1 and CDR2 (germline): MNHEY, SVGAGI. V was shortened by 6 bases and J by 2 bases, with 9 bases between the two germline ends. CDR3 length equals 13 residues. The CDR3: CASSSVYTDTQYF. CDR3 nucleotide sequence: TGTGCCAGCAGCTCCGTATACACAGATACGCAGTATTTT.

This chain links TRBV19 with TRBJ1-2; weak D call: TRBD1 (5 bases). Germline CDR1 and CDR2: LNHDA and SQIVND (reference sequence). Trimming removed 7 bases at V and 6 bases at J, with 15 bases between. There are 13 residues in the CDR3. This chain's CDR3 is CASTLGQGDGYTF. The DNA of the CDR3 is TGTGCCAGTACTTTAGGCCAGGGTGATGGCTACACCTTC.

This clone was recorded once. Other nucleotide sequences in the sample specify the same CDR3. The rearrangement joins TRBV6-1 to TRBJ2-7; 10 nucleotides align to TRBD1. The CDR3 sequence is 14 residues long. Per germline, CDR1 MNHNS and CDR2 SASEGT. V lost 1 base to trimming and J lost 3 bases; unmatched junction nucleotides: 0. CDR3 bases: TGTGCCAGCAGTGAAGGGACAGGGGGCTACGAGCAGTACTTC. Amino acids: CASSEGTGGYEQYF.

CDR3 DNA sequence: TGTGCCAGCAGCCAGGGAACAGGCTATGGCTACACCTTC. This translates into CASSQGTGYGYTF. The chain combines TRBV11-2 with TRBJ1-2; tentative D call: TRBD1 (5 bases). The CDR3 has 13 amino acids. CDR1 and CDR2 from the germline V gene are SGHAT and FQNNGV. Trimming pared 5 bases from V and 4 bases from J, leaving 11 bases between. Together with reference TRBV11-2 and TRBJ1-2, the CDR3 gives the full variable domain: EAGVAQSPRYKIIEKRQSVAFWCNPISGHATLYWYQQILGQGPKLLIQFQNNGVVDDSQLPKDRFSAERLKGVDSTLKIQPAKLEDSAVYLCASSQGTGYGYTFGSGTRLTVV.

The CDR3 DNA is TGTGCCTGGAGGCAGGGGAAGTGGTCTGCTGGGGCCAACGTCCTGACTTTC. Its translation: CAWRQGKWSAGANVLTF. The V and J genes are TRBV30 and TRBJ2-6, with D tentatively TRBD1 (6 bases). V was pared by 3 bases and J by 2 bases, with 17 bases between. CDR3 length: 17 amino acids. CDR1 and CDR2 (germline): GTSNPN, SVGIG (reference sequence).

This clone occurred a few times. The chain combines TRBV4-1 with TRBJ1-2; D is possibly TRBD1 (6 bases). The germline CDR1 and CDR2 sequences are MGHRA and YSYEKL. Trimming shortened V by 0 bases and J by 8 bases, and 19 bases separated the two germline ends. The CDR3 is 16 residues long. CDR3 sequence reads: CASSQDHAGAVYGYTF. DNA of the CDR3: TGCGCCAGCAGCCAAGATCATGCAGGGGCCGTTTACGGCTACACCTTC.

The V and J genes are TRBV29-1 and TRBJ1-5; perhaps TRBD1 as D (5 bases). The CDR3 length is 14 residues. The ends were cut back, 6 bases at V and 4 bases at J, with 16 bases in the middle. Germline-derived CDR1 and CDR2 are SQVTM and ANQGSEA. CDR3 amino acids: CSVAPQDTNQPQHF. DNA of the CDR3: TGCAGCGTCGCCCCCCAGGACACAAATCAGCCCCAGCATTTT.

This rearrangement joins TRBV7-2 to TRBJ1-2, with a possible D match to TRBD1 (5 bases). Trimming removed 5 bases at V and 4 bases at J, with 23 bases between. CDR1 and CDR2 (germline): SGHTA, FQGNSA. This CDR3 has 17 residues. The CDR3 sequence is CASSHKGGVSPFYGYTF. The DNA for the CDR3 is TGTGCCAGCAGCCACAAGGGAGGGGTTTCACCCTTCTATGGCTACACCTTC.

CDR3 DNA sequence: TGTGCCAGCAGTGGGGTCGTTGGTGGCGAGCAGTACTTC. Its translation: CASSGVVGGEQYF. The chain employs TRBV25-1 and TRBJ2-7; D not resolved. This CDR3 spans 13 amino acids. Germline V gene lookup returns CDR1 MGHDK and CDR2 SYGVNS. The V end lost 4 bases, the J end lost 6 bases, and 13 bases lay between the germline ends.

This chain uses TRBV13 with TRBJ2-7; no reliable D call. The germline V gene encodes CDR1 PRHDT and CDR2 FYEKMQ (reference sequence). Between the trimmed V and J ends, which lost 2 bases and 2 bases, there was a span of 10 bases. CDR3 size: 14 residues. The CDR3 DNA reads TGTGCCAGCAGCTTACGTCAGGTGACCTACGAGCAGTACTTC. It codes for CASSLRQVTYEQYF.